This TCR beta chain emerged from a study of blood T cell repertoires in COVID-19. Study-wide background: The United States, Italy and Spain were the sources of the acute and convalescent COVID-19 samples. Nucleic acid was either cDNA or gDNA, and it came from T cells, B-cell-depleted T cells, or PBMCs.

Trimming stripped 5 bases from V and 4 bases from J, with 9 bases between. Germline V gene data show CDR1 as SGHTA and CDR2 as FQGTGA. CDR3 length: 14 amino acids. Clones were sequenced by immunoSEQ multiplex PCR, and TCRdb holds only the in-frame ones, with some missing. The table has about 130,000 clones, about 80% seen once; the top ten hold under 9.5%. Assignments of participants to cohorts depended upon their own reported clinical history. Donors in Cohort 3 who had recovered were those with two negative PCRs, healthcare professional clearance, or resolution of their symptoms. V is TRBV7-3 and J is TRBJ2-6; D is undetermined. The origin of this receptor is a man between 50 and 59 years old who had recovered from COVID-19. The source material was PBMCs or T cells enriched from blood (not recorded which). The CDR3 here is CASSLQNGANVLTF. DNA of the CDR3: TGTGCCAGCAGCCTACAGAACGGGGCCAACGTCCTGACTTTC.